The entry below describes one T cell receptor (beta chain). Its antigen is currently unknown. Repertoires were generated with immunoSEQ multiplex PCR, while TCRdb's copy carries only in-frame clones and drops some. The table shows more than 50,000 clones, with approximately 79% occurring only once. Germline V gene lookup returns CDR1 SGHDN and CDR2 FVKESK. The CDR3 covers 14 residues. Trimming cost V 4 bases and J 3 bases, with 13 bases left between them. This record comes from a study of T cells in tumors after PD-1 blockade. Study details: Patients received pembrolizumab 200 mg every 3 weeks or cemiplimab 350 mg every 2 weeks. During anti-PD-1 treatment, some patients continued daily vismodegib 150 mg. Blood samples averaged around 120,000 templates (range 24,679-257,772) and 36,536 unique clonotypes.

Study-wide points: Blood contained approximately 41% of the tumor's TCR clonotypes.

This receptor was identified in a human donor with basal cell carcinoma. The chain joins TRBV14 to TRBJ2-7; D possibly corresponds to TRBD1 (6 bases). This sample comprised PBMCs, obtained after anti-PD-1 treatment. The CDR3 coding sequence is TGTGCCAGCAGCCCAATACAGGGAATCTACGAGCAGTACTTC. Its translation: CASSPIQGIYEQYF.